A selection of T cell receptor beta chains follows, all from one sample in a study of early T cells in non-severe SARS-CoV-2 infection. TCRdb re-derived calls from the 5' RACE reads in MiXCR, one entry per CDR3 protein. The sample has about 70,000 distinct CDR3 sequences, more than 14% seen once; the top ten hold nearly 4%. The specimen comprised whole blood, sampled at baseline. The receptors were gathered from an adult who was a healthcare worker with PCR-confirmed SARS-CoV-2 infection or an uninfected control (not recorded which). CDR3s include the opening cysteine and the closing phenylalanine or tryptophan. D genes are given only for firm matches. Size is omitted from some rows. Given values are once, few, many or a class for expanded clones.

clone size,D gene,V gene,J gene,CDR3 protein,CDR3 DNA
few,NA,TRBV20-1,TRBJ2-1,CSAPPPGKAEQFF,TGCAGTGCCCCTCCCCCGGGGAAGGCTGAGCAGTTCTTC
NA,TRBD2,TRBV2,TRBJ2-1,CASNRGLANEQFF,TGTGCCAGCAATCGTGGACTAGCAAACGAGCAGTTCTTC
few,NA,TRBV6-5,TRBJ1-3,CASSYSVRGAFGNTIYF,TGTGCCAGCAGTTACTCTGTGAGGGGGGCCTTTGGAAACACCATATATTTT
few,TRBD1,TRBV6-2/TRBV6-3,TRBJ2-3,CASSLGGGTQYF,TGTGCCAGCAGTTTAGGGGGCGGCACGCAGTATTTT
few,TRBD2,TRBV28,TRBJ2-1,CASSLVLAGQRYNEQFF,TGTGCCAGCAGTTTGGTACTAGCGGGCCAACGCTACAATGAGCAGTTCTTC
many,NA,TRBV29-1,TRBJ2-7,CSVLRATGSEQYF,TGCAGCGTTCTCCGGGCCACAGGGAGCGAGCAGTACTTC
many,NA,TRBV5-4,TRBJ1-2,CASSFSPADYGYTF,TGTGCCAGCAGCTTCTCTCCCGCGGACTATGGCTACACCTTC
many,NA,TRBV3-1,TRBJ1-4,CASSQDGGEKLFF,TGTGCCAGCAGCCAAGACGGGGGGGAAAAACTGTTTTTT
NA,TRBD2,TRBV29-1,TRBJ2-3,CSFSGLAGGSGSTDTQYF,TGCAGCTTCAGCGGACTAGCGGGAGGGTCCGGTAGCACAGATACGCAGTATTTT
few,NA,TRBV7-2,TRBJ2-1,CASSPPPRSYNEQFF,TGTGCCAGCAGCCCACCACCTCGCTCCTACAATGAGCAGTTCTTC
many,NA,TRBV11-2,TRBJ2-1,CASSLARVEQFF,TGTGCCAGCAGCTTAGCTAGGGTTGAGCAGTTCTTC
few,NA,TRBV2,TRBJ2-3,CASSALLEREYF,TGTGCCAGCAGCGCCCTCCTGGAAAGGGAGTATTTT
NA,NA,TRBV9,TRBJ2-1,CASSVEGLVGNEQFF,TGTGCCAGCAGCGTAGAGGGGCTAGTGGGGAATGAGCAGTTCTTC
many,TRBD1,TRBV4-1,TRBJ1-2,CASSQDLEDRHYGYTF,TGCGCCAGCAGCCAAGATCTGGAGGACAGGCACTATGGCTACACCTTC
few,NA,TRBV10-3,TRBJ2-7,CAISELSSSYEQYF,TGTGCCATCAGTGAACTATCGAGCTCCTACGAGCAGTACTTC
few,NA,TRBV2,TRBJ2-3,CASSDRRGVTDTQYF,TGTGCCAGCAGTGATAGGAGGGGCGTGACAGATACGCAGTATTTT
NA,NA,TRBV6-1,TRBJ1-5,CASSDQGIQPQHF,TGTGCCAGCAGTGACCAGGGAATTCAGCCCCAGCATTTT
NA,TRBD2,TRBV5-1,TRBJ2-5,CASTRLAPDQETQYF,TGCGCCAGCACCCGACTAGCGCCAGACCAAGAGACCCAGTACTTC
few,TRBD1,TRBV3-1,TRBJ2-3,CASSRRQLQGDTQYF,TGTGCCAGCAGCCGACGACAGCTACAGGGGGATACGCAGTATTTT
NA,NA,TRBV7-9,TRBJ2-2,CASSSPAGTGELFF,TGTGCCAGCAGCTCTCCGGCGGGCACCGGGGAGCTGTTTTTT
few,NA,TRBV7-9,TRBJ2-3,CASSPRVTDTQYF,TGTGCCAGCAGCCCCAGAGTAACAGATACGCAGTATTTT
few,TRBD1,TRBV6-2/TRBV6-3,TRBJ2-3,CASSYRSTPDRASSTDTQYF,TGTGCCAGCAGTTACCGCTCAACCCCGGACAGGGCCTCCAGCACAGATACGCAGTATTTT
NA,NA,TRBV19,TRBJ2-2,CASSGLLNTGELFF,TGTGCCAGTAGCGGTCTGTTGAACACCGGGGAGCTGTTTTTT
many,NA,TRBV7-9,TRBJ2-5,CASSSWGSQETQYF,TGTGCCAGCAGCTCCTGGGGCTCCCAAGAGACCCAGTACTTC
NA,NA,TRBV13,TRBJ1-1,CASSPRTDNSEAFF,TGTGCCAGCAGCCCGCGGACCGATAATAGTGAAGCTTTCTTT
many,NA,TRBV9,TRBJ2-1,CASSVGGTTYNEQFF,TGTGCCAGCAGCGTAGGGGGGACAACCTACAATGAGCAGTTCTTC
NA,TRBD2,TRBV3-1,TRBJ2-1,CASSQDTMGGNEQFF,TGTGCCAGCAGCCAAGATACAATGGGGGGGAATGAGCAGTTCTTC
many,TRBD1,TRBV24-1,TRBJ1-4,CATSDPREGATTNEKLFF,TGTGCCACCAGTGACCCGCGAGAGGGGGCAACAACTAATGAAAAACTGTTTTTT
NA,TRBD2,TRBV7-8,TRBJ2-3,CASSLGGTSGRFGTDTQYF,TGTGCCAGCAGCTTAGGTGGGACTAGCGGGAGGTTTGGCACAGATACGCAGTATTTT
few,TRBD2,TRBV30,TRBJ2-7,CAWSLAGGLREQYF,TGTGCCTGGAGCCTAGCGGGAGGGTTGCGCGAGCAGTACTTC
many,NA,TRBV9,TRBJ2-3,CASSGGQLNTDTQYF,TGTGCCAGCAGCGGCGGACAGCTAAACACAGATACGCAGTATTTT
many,TRBD2,TRBV7-9,TRBJ2-7,CASSLGLAGGFHEQYF,TGTGCCAGCAGCTTAGGACTAGCGGGAGGTTTTCACGAGCAGTACTTC
NA,TRBD2,TRBV20-1,TRBJ2-7,CSARPFRSGMNYEQYF,TGCAGTGCTAGACCCTTCCGTAGCGGGATGAACTACGAGCAGTACTTC
few,NA,TRBV12-3/TRBV12-4,TRBJ2-7,CASTTSVGQSSYEQYF,TGTGCCAGCACCACCTCAGTGGGTCAGAGCTCCTACGAGCAGTACTTC
NA,TRBD2,TRBV12-3/TRBV12-4,TRBJ2-7,CASSLLAGNEQYF,TGTGCCAGCAGTTTACTAGCGGGTAACGAGCAGTACTTC
few,NA,TRBV6-5,TRBJ1-1,CASSYSGQGTEAFF,TGTGCCAGCAGTTATTCAGGCCAGGGCACTGAAGCTTTCTTT
NA,TRBD2,TRBV24-1,TRBJ2-1,CATSDQQASGYNEQFF,TGTGCCACCAGTGATCAACAGGCTAGCGGCTACAATGAGCAGTTCTTC